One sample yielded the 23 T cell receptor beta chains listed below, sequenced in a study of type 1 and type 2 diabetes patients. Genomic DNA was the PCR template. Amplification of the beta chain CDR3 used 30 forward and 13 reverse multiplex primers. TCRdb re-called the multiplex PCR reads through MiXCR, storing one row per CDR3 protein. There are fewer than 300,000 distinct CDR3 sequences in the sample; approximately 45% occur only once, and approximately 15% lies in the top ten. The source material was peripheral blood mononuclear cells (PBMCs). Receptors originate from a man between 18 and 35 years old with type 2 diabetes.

This CDR3 reads CAIQTGLSNQPQHF. CDR3 nucleotides: TGTGCCATACAGACAGGACTTAGCAATCAGCCCCAGCATTTT. The chain joins TRBV28 to TRBJ1-5; D possibly corresponds to TRBD1 (6 bases). V lost 10 bases to trimming and J lost 0 bases, with 13 bases between them. CDR1 is MDHEN and CDR2 is SYDVKM in the germline V gene. This CDR3 comprises 14 residues.

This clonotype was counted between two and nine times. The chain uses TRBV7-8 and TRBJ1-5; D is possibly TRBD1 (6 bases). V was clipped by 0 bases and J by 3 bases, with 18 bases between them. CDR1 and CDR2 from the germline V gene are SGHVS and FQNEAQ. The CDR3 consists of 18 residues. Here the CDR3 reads CASSLAPTERQDNQPQHF. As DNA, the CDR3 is TGTGCCAGCAGCTTAGCGCCTACGGAGCGACAGGACAATCAGCCCCAGCATTTT.

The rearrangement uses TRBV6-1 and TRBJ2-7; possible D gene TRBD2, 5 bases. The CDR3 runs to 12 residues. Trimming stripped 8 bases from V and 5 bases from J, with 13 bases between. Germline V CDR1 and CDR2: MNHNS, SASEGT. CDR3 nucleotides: TGTGCCAGCGCCACTAGACGGGACGAGCAGTACTTC. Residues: CASATRRDEQYF.

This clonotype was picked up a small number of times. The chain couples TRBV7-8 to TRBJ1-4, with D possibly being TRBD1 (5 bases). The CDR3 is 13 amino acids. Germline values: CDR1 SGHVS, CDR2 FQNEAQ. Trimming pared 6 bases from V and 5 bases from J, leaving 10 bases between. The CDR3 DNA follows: TGTGCCAGCAGTTGGGGACTGAATGAAAAACTGTTTTTT. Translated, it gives CASSWGLNEKLFF. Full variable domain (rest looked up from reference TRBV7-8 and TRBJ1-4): GAGVSQSPRYKVAKRGQDVALRCDPISGHVSLFWYQQALGQGPEFLTYFQNEAQLDKSGLPSDRFFAERPEGSVSTLKIQRTQQEDSAVYLCASSWGLNEKLFFGSGTQLSVL.

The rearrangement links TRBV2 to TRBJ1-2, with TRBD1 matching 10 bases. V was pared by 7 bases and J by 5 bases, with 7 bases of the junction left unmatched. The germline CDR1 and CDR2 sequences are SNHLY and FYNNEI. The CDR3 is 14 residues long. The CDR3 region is CASKGQGVEYGYTF. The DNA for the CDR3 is TGTGCCAGCAAAGGACAGGGGGTTGAATATGGCTACACCTTC.

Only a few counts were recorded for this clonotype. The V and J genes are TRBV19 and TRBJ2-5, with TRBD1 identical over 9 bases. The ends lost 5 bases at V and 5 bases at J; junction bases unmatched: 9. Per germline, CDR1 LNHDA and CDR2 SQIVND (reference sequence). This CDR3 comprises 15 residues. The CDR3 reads CASSPGTGLSETQYF. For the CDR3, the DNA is TGTGCCAGTAGTCCCGGGACAGGGCTCTCGGAGACCCAGTACTTC. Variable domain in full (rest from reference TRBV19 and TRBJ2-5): DGGITQSPKYLFRKEGQNVTLSCEQNLNHDAMYWYRQDPGQGLRLIYYSQIVNDFQKGDIAEGYSVSREKKESFPLTVTSAQKNPTAFYLCASSPGTGLSETQYFGPGTRLLVL.

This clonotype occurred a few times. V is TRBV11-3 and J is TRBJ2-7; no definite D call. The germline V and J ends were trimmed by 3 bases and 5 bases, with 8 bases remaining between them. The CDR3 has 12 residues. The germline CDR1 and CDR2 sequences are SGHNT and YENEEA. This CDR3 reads CASSLGSDEQYF. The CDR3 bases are TGTGCCAGCAGCTTGGGCTCGGACGAGCAGTACTTC.

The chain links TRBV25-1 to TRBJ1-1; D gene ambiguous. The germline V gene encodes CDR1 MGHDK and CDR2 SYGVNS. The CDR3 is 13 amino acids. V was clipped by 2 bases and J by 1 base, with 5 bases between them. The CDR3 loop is CASSEAGNTEAFF. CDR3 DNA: TGTGCCAGCAGTGAAGCGGGGAACACTGAAGCTTTCTTT.

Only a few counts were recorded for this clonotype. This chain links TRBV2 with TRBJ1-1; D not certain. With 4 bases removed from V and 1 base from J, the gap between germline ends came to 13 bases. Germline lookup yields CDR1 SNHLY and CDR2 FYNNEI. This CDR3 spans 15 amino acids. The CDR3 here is CASSVQPQSNTEAFF. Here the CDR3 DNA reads TGTGCCAGCAGTGTTCAGCCGCAGTCGAACACTGAAGCTTTCTTT.

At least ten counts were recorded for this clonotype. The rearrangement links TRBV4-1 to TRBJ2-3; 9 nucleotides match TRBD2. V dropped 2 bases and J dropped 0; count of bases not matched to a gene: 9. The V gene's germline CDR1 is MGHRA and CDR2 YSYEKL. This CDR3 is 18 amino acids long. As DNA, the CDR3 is TGCGCCAGCAGCCAATACGCGGGGGGGGTCACTAGCACAGATACGCAGTATTTT. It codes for CASSQYAGGVTSTDTQYF.

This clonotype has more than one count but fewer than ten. The CDR3 loop is CASSFPSGLTFTDTQYF. CDR3 DNA sequence: TGTGCCAGCAGCTTCCCCTCAGGTCTTACCTTCACAGATACGCAGTATTTT. V usage is TRBV2 and J usage is TRBJ2-3, with D hard to call. Germline-derived CDR1 and CDR2 are SNHLY and FYNNEI. The CDR3 length is 17 residues. Trimming took off 6 bases at V and 2 bases at J, with 21 bases between the two ends.

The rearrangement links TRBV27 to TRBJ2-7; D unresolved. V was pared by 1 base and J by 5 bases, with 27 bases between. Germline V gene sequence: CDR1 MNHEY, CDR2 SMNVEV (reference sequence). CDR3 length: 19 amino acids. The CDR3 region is CASSLFGGGPLGSSHEQYF. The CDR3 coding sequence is TGTGCCAGCAGTTTATTTGGCGGTGGCCCCCTAGGTTCTTCCCACGAGCAGTACTTC.

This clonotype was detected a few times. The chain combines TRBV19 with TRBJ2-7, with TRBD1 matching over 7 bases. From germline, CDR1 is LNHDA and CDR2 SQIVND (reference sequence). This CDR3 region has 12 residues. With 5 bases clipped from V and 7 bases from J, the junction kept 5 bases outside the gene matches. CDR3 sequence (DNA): TGTGCCAGTAGTCCACGACAGGGAGAGCAGTACTTC. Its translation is CASSPRQGEQYF. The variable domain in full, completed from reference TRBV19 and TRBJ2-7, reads DGGITQSPKYLFRKEGQNVTLSCEQNLNHDAMYWYRQDPGQGLRLIYYSQIVNDFQKGDIAEGYSVSREKKESFPLTVTSAQKNPTAFYLCASSPRQGEQYFGPGTRLTVT.

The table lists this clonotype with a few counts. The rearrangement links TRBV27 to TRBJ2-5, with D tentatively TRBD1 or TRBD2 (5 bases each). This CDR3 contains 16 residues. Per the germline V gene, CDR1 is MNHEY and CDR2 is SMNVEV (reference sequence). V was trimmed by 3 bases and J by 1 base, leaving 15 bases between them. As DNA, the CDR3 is TGTGCCAGCAGTTTTACCGGGACGACGCGCCAAGAGACCCAGTACTTC. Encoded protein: CASSFTGTTRQETQYF.

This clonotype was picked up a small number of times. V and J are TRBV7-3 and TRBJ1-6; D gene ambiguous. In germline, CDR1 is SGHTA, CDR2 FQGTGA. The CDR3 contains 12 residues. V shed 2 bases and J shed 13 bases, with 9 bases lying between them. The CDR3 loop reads CASSLESGPLHF. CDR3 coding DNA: TGTGCCAGCAGCTTAGAATCTGGCCCCCTCCACTTT.

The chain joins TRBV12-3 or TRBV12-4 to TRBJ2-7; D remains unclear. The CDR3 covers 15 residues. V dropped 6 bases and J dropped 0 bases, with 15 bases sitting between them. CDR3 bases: TGTGCCAGCAGCACGATTGAGGACCACTCCTACGAGCAGTACTTC. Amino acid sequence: CASSTIEDHSYEQYF.

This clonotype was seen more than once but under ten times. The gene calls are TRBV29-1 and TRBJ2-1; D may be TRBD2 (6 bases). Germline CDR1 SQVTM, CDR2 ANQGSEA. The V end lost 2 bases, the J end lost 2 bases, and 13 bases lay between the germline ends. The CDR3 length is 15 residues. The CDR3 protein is CSVEIWDSAYNEQFF. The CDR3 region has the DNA TGCAGCGTTGAAATTTGGGACTCCGCCTACAATGAGCAGTTCTTC.

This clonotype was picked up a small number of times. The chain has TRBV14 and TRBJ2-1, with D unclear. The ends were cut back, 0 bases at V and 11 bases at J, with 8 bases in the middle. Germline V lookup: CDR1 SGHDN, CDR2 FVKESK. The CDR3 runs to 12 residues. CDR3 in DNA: TGTGCCAGCAGCCAAGACCCGGCAAAGCAGTTCTTC. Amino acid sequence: CASSQDPAKQFF.

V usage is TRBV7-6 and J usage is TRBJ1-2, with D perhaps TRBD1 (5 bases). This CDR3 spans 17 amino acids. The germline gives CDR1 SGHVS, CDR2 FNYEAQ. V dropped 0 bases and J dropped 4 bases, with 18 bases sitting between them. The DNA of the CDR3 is TGTGCCAGCAGCTTAGCGTTTTCCCCGGGACCGATCTATGGCTACACCTTC. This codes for CASSLAFSPGPIYGYTF.

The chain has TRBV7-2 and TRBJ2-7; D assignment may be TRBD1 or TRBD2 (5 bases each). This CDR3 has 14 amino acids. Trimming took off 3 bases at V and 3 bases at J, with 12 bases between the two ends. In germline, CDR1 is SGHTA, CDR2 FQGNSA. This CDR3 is CASSFSGPNYEQYF. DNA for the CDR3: TGTGCCAGCAGCTTCTCGGGACCCAACTACGAGCAGTACTTC.

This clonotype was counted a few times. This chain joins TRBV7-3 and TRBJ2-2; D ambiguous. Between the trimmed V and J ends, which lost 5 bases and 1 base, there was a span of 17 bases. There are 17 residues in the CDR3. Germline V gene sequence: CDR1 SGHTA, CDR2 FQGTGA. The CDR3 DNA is TGTGCCAGCAGCCTCCAAGGTGGGGAACTGAACACCGGGGAGCTGTTTTTT. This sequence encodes CASSLQGGELNTGELFF. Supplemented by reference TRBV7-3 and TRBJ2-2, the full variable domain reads GAGVSQTPSNKVTEKGKYVELRCDPISGHTALYWYRQSLGQGPEFLIYFQGTGAADDSGLPNDRFFAVRPEGSVSTLKIQRTERGDSAVYLCASSLQGGELNTGELFFGEGSRLTVL.

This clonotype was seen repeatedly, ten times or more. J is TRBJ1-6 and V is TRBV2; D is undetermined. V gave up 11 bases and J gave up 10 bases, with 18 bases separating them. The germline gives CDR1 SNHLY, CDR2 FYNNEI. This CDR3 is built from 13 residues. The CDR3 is CACQVFEPSPLHF. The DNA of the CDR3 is TGTGCCTGCCAAGTCTTCGAACCCTCACCCCTCCACTTT.

The CDR3 region has the DNA TGTGCCATCAGTAGCGGGGGGGGCGTAGATACGCAGTATTTT. The encoded protein is CAISSGGGVDTQYF. This chain links TRBV10-3 with TRBJ2-3; the match to TRBD2 covers 10 bases. Trimming took 5 bases from V and 5 from J; bases not matched to a gene: 4. The CDR3 contains 14 residues. Germline CDR1 reads ENHRY; CDR2 reads SYGVKD.